The rows below give T cell receptor beta chains drawn from one sample of a study of CD8+ T cells in alopecia areata. Data came from immunoSEQ multiplex PCR; TCRdb stores just in-frame clones and leaves some out. The repertoire includes around 100,000 clones, about two thirds of them detected once, and roughly a sixth sits in the top ten. Here the sequenced sample was CD8+ T cells sorted from blood, taken around week 42, from a patient treated with tofacitinib. The receptors were sampled from a human donor with alopecia areata. CDR3s leave out the opening cysteine and the closing phenylalanine or tryptophan. Fields, in order: clone size, V gene, D gene, J gene, CDR3 protein. D genes are given only for firm matches. The size entry is marked missing in some rows and otherwise reads once, few, many or a size class.

clone_size: .; v_call: TRBV2; d_call: .; j_call: TRBJ1-6; cdr3_aa: ASSEGNPSSYNSPLH
clone_size: .; v_call: TRBV10-2; d_call: TRBD2; j_call: TRBJ2-4; cdr3_aa: ASSELAGGVQY
clone_size: .; v_call: TRBV29-1; d_call: .; j_call: TRBJ1-2; cdr3_aa: SVEMDGYT
clone_size: few; v_call: TRBV11-2; d_call: .; j_call: TRBJ1-4; cdr3_aa: ASSFGQGGEKLF
clone_size: .; v_call: TRBV29-1; d_call: .; j_call: TRBJ1-2; cdr3_aa: SVEDLGHYGYT
clone_size: .; v_call: TRBV15; d_call: .; j_call: TRBJ1-2; cdr3_aa: ATSREVADGGYGYT
clone_size: .; v_call: TRBV29-1; d_call: .; j_call: TRBJ1-1; cdr3_aa: SVDRRGLGEAF
clone_size: .; v_call: TRBV10-3; d_call: .; j_call: TRBJ1-1; cdr3_aa: AISGTPRTANTEAF
clone_size: .; v_call: TRBV5-6; d_call: .; j_call: TRBJ2-1; cdr3_aa: ASSSSRTVDNEQF
clone_size: few; v_call: TRBV9; d_call: .; j_call: TRBJ2-7; cdr3_aa: ASSVGADEQY
clone_size: .; v_call: TRBV2; d_call: .; j_call: TRBJ2-5; cdr3_aa: ASSETDSQETQY
clone_size: .; v_call: TRBV30; d_call: .; j_call: TRBJ2-2; cdr3_aa: AWTATAGELF
clone_size: few; v_call: TRBV11-2; d_call: .; j_call: TRBJ1-2; cdr3_aa: ASRRGPYGYT
clone_size: once; v_call: TRBV10-3; d_call: TRBD1; j_call: TRBJ2-7; cdr3_aa: AISKITGTGFYEQY
clone_size: few; v_call: TRBV18; d_call: .; j_call: TRBJ2-3; cdr3_aa: ASSPTGRNTDTQY
clone_size: few; v_call: TRBV4-1; d_call: TRBD2; j_call: TRBJ2-7; cdr3_aa: ASSRTSGETTAY
clone_size: .; v_call: TRBV4-3; d_call: .; j_call: TRBJ1-4; cdr3_aa: ASSQETIGAIGEKLF
clone_size: .; v_call: TRBV11-3; d_call: TRBD2; j_call: TRBJ2-3; cdr3_aa: ASSLETSGVDTQY
clone_size: .; v_call: TRBV18; d_call: .; j_call: TRBJ2-5; cdr3_aa: ASSPTRVGETQY
clone_size: .; v_call: TRBV6-4; d_call: .; j_call: TRBJ2-3; cdr3_aa: ASSDSIETTDTQY
clone_size: .; v_call: TRBV29-1; d_call: .; j_call: TRBJ1-1; cdr3_aa: SYLGGTEAF
clone_size: few; v_call: TRBV5-1; d_call: .; j_call: TRBJ2-7; cdr3_aa: ASSATPSGATYEQY
clone_size: .; v_call: TRBV10-3; d_call: .; j_call: TRBJ2-4; cdr3_aa: AISESDQAKNIQY
clone_size: .; v_call: TRBV25-1; d_call: .; j_call: TRBJ1-1; cdr3_aa: ASSEGGGETEAF
clone_size: .; v_call: TRBV9; d_call: TRBD1; j_call: TRBJ1-4; cdr3_aa: ASSASGGSNEKLF
clone_size: .; v_call: TRBV5-1; d_call: .; j_call: TRBJ1-1; cdr3_aa: ASSLEGLGTEAF
clone_size: .; v_call: TRBV7-2; d_call: .; j_call: TRBJ2-7; cdr3_aa: ASSLVSGGEKQY
clone_size: .; v_call: TRBV5-6; d_call: TRBD2; j_call: TRBJ2-1; cdr3_aa: ASSLEASGGYNEQF
clone_size: .; v_call: TRBV5-6; d_call: TRBD1; j_call: TRBJ2-6; cdr3_aa: ASSFSAQGAGAGANVLT
clone_size: .; v_call: TRBV5-4; d_call: TRBD2; j_call: TRBJ2-3; cdr3_aa: ASSLEVGTSPDTQY
clone_size: .; v_call: TRBV30; d_call: .; j_call: TRBJ2-1; cdr3_aa: AWIGRAYNEQF
clone_size: .; v_call: TRBV30; d_call: .; j_call: TRBJ2-2; cdr3_aa: AWDSGMGFGELF
clone_size: .; v_call: TRBV5-6; d_call: .; j_call: TRBJ2-2; cdr3_aa: ASGPGSPGELF
clone_size: once; v_call: TRBV2; d_call: TRBD1; j_call: TRBJ1-1; cdr3_aa: ASSLGTGVGTEAF
clone_size: .; v_call: TRBV4-3; d_call: .; j_call: TRBJ2-3; cdr3_aa: ASSSLGAMDTQY
clone_size: .; v_call: TRBV28; d_call: .; j_call: TRBJ1-2; cdr3_aa: ASSFPREGRTYGYT
clone_size: .; v_call: TRBV7-9; d_call: .; j_call: TRBJ2-3; cdr3_aa: ASGPEWADTQY
clone_size: .; v_call: TRBV19; d_call: .; j_call: TRBJ1-5; cdr3_aa: ASSIISGGAQPQH
clone_size: .; v_call: TRBV11-2; d_call: .; j_call: TRBJ2-2; cdr3_aa: ASSLSGELF
clone_size: few; v_call: TRBV29-1; d_call: .; j_call: TRBJ2-3; cdr3_aa: SVEGDSSSTDTQY